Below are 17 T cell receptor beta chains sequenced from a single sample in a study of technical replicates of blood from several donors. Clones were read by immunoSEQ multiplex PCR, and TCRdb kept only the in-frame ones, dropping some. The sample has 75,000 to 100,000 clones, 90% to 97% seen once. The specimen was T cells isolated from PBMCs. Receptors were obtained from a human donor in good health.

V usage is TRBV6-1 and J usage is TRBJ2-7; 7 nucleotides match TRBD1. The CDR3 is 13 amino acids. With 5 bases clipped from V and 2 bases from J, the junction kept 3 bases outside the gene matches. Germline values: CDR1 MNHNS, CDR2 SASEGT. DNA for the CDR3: TGTGCCAGCAGTTGGGACAGCACCTACGAGCAGTACTTC. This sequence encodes CASSWDSTYEQYF.

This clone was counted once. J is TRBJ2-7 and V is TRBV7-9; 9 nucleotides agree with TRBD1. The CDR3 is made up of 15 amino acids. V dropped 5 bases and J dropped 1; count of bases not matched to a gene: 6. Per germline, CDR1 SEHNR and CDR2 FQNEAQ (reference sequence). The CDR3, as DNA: TGTGCCAGCAGCCCCGGGACAGGGATTTCCTACGAGCAGTACTTC. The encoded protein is CASSPGTGISYEQYF. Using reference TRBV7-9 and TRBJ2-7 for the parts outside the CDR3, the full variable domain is DTGVSQNPRHKITKRGQNVTFRCDPISEHNRLYWYRQTLGQGPEFLTYFQNEAQLEKSRLLSDRFSAERPKGSFSTLEIQRTEQGDSAMYLCASSPGTGISYEQYFGPGTRLTVT.

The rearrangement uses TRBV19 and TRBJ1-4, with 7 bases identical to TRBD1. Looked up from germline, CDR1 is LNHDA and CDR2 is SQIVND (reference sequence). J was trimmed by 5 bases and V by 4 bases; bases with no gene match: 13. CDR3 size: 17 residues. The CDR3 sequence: CASSTHLRQGVNEKLFF. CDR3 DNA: TGTGCCAGTAGTACCCACCTCAGACAGGGAGTAAATGAAAAACTGTTTTTT.

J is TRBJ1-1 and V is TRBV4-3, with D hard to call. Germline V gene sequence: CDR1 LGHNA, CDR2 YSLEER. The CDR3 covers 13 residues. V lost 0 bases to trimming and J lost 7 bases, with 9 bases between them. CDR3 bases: TGCGCCAGCAGCCAAGAAATGGGCCTTGAAGCTTTCTTT. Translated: CASSQEMGLEAFF.

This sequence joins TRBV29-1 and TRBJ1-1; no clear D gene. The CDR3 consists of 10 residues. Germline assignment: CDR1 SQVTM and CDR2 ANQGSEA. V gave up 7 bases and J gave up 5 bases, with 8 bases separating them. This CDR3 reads CSAGKTEAFF. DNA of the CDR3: TGCAGCGCCGGGAAGACTGAAGCTTTCTTT.

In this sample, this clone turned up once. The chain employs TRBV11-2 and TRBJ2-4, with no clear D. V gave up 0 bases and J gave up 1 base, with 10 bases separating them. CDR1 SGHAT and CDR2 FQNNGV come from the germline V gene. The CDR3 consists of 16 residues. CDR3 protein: CASSLDHTFAKNIQYF. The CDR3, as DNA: TGTGCCAGCAGCTTAGATCACACCTTCGCCAAAAACATTCAGTACTTC.

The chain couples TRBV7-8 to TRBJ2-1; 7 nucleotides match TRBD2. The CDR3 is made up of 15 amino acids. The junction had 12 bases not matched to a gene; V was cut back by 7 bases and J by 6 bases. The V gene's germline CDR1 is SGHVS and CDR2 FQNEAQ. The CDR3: CASTTGGGPINEQFF. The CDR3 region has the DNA TGTGCCAGCACCACGGGGGGAGGGCCGATCAATGAGCAGTTCTTC.

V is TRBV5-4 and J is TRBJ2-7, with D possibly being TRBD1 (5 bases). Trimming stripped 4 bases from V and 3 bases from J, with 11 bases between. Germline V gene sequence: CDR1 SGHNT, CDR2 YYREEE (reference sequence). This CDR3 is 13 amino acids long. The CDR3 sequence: CASSGQVNYEQYF. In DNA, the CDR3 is TGTGCCAGCAGCGGACAAGTAAACTACGAGCAGTACTTC. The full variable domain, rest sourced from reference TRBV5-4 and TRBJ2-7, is ETGVTQSPTHLIKTRGQQVTLRCSSQSGHNTVSWYQQALGQGPQFIFQYYREEENGRGNFPPRFSGLQFPNYSSELNVNALELDDSALYLCASSGQVNYEQYFGPGTRLTVT.

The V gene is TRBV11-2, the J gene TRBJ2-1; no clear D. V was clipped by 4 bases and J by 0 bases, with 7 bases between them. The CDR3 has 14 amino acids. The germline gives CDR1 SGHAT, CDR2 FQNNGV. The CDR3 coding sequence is TGTGCCAGCAGCTCCCTTAGCTCCTACAATGAGCAGTTCTTC. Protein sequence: CASSSLSSYNEQFF.

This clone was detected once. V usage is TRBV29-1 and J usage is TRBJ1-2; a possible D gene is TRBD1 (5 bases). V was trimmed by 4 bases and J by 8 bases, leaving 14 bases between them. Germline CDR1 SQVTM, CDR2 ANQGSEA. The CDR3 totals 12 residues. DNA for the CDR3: TGCAGCGTTGTGGGAAAATGGGGCGGCTACACCTTC. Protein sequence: CSVVGKWGGYTF.

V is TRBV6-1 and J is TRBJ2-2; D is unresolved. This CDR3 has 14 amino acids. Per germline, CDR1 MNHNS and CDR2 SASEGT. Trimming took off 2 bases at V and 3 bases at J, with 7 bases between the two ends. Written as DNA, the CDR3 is TGTGCCAGCAGTGAAACCCGCGACACCGGGGAGCTGTTTTTT. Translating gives CASSETRDTGELFF.

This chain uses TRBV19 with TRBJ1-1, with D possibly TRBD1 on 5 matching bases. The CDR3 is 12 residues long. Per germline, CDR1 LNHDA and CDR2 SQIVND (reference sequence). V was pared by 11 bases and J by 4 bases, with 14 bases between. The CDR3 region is CACRDGSTEAFF. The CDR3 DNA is TGTGCCTGCCGGGACGGGAGCACTGAAGCTTTCTTT.

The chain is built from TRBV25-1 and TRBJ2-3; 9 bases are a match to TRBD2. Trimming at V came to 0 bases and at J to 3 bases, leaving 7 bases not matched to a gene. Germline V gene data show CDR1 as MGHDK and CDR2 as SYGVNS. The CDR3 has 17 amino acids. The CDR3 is CASSEYRLAEETDTQYF. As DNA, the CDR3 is TGTGCCAGCAGTGAATACCGACTAGCGGAAGAGACAGATACGCAGTATTTT.

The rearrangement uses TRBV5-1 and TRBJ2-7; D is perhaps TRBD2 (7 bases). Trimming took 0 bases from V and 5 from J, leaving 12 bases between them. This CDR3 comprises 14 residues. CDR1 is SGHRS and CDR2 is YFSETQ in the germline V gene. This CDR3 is CASSLVRGAHEQYF. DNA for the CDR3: TGCGCCAGCAGCTTGGTCCGGGGGGCCCACGAGCAGTACTTC.

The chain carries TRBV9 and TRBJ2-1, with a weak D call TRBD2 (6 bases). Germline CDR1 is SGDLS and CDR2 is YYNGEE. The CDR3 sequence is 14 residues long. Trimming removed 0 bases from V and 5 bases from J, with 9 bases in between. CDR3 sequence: CASSVVGGNNEQFF. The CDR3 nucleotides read TGTGCCAGCAGCGTAGTTGGGGGGAACAATGAGCAGTTCTTC.

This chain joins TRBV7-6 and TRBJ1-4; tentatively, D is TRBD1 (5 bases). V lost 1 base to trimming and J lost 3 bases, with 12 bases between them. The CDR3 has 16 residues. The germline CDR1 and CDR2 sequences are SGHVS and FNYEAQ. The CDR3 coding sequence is TGTGCCAGCAGCTTAGAGGCCGGGGGATCTAATGAAAAACTGTTTTTT. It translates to CASSLEAGGSNEKLFF.

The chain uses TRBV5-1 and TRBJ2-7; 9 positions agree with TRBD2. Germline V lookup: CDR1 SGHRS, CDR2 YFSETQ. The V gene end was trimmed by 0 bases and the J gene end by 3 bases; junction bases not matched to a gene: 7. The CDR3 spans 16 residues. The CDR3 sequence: CASSLDSAGGYYEQYF. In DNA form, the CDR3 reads TGCGCCAGCAGCTTGGATTCAGCGGGGGGCTACTACGAGCAGTACTTC.